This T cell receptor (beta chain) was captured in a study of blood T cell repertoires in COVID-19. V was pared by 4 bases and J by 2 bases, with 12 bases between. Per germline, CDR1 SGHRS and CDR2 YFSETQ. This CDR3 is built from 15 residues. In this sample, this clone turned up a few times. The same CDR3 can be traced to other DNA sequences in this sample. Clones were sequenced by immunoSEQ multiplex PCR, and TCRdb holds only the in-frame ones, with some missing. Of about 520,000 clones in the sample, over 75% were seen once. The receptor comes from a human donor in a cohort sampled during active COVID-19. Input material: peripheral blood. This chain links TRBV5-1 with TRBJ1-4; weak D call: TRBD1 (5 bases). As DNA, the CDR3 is TGCGCCAGCAGCCCGGGGACTGCCACTAATGAAAAACTGTTTTTT. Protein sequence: CASSPGTATNEKLFF.